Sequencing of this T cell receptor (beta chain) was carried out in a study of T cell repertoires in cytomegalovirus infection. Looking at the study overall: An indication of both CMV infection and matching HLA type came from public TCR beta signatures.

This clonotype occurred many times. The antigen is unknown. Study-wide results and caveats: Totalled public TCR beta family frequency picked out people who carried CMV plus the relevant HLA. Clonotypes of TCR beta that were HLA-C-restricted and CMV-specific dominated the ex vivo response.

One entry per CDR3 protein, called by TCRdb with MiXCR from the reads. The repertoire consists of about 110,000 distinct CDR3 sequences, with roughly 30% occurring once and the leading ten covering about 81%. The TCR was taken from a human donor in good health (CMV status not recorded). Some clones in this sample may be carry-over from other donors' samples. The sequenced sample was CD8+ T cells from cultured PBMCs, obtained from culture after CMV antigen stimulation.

Here the CDR3 reads CASSLRAGGRNSPLHF. CDR3 bases: TGTGCCAGCAGCTTACGGGCTGGGGGGAGAAATTCACCCCTCCACTTT. V and J are TRBV11-2 and TRBJ1-6; possibly TRBD1 for D (5 bases). The germline V gene encodes CDR1 SGHAT and CDR2 FQNNGV. V was trimmed by 2 bases and J by 7 bases, leaving 15 bases between them. The CDR3 sequence is 16 residues long.